This T cell receptor (beta chain) was observed in a study of cytomegalovirus exposure and HLA in healthy donors. Study information: According to later analysis, the same platform produced the 90 to 150 validation and under 750 first-cohort repertoires.

The V gene lost 5 bases and the J gene lost 6 bases, with 10 bases spanning the gap. CDR1 and CDR2 from the germline V gene are SEHNR and FQNEAQ (reference sequence). The CDR3 covers 12 residues. Clones were sequenced by immunoSEQ multiplex PCR, and TCRdb holds only the in-frame ones, with some missing. Here the sample spans about 130,000 clones, approximately 84% being singletons. General observations from the study: With high specificity and sensitivity, the classifier reportedly diagnosed cytomegalovirus status. The study designated roughly 150 TCR beta chains cytomegalovirus-associated.

For this clone: What it binds is not known.

The sequence came from a man under 40 in good health and CMV-seropositive. The rearrangement uses TRBV7-9 and TRBJ1-1, with D tentatively TRBD1 (6 bases). Input material: PBMCs. CDR3 in DNA: TGTGCCAGCAGCCGTGACAGGCCTGAAGCTTTCTTT. This sequence encodes CASSRDRPEAFF. The full variable domain, its missing parts supplied by reference TRBV7-9 and TRBJ1-1, is DTGVSQNPRHKITKRGQNVTFRCDPISEHNRLYWYRQTLGQGPEFLTYFQNEAQLEKSRLLSDRFSAERPKGSFSTLEIQRTEQGDSAMYLCASSRDRPEAFFGQGTRLTVV.